The 26 T cell receptor beta chains reported below all come from one sample, sequenced in a study of OX40 agonist ivuxolimab in advanced cancers. TCRdb keeps only in-frame clones here, not all; method: immunoSEQ multiplex PCR. The table lists roughly 48,000 clones, 80% to 90% of them singletons. The sequencing here drew on CD4+ or CD8+ T cells sorted from blood, taken in a trial of the OX40 agonist ivuxolimab. All receptors derive from an adult with an advanced solid tumor such as melanoma, head and neck, liver or kidney cancer.

As DNA, the CDR3 is TGTGCCAGCAGTTCCACTTCGACAGGGGCGACGAACACCGGGGAGCTGTTTTTT. Protein: CASSSTSTGATNTGELFF. The chain has TRBV28 and TRBJ2-2; TRBD1 aligns across 8 bases. The CDR3 extends over 18 amino acids. Germline CDR1 MDHEN, CDR2 SYDVKM. Trimming cost V 4 bases and J 0 bases; bases outside gene matches: 10.

The sample holds one count of this clone. The chain couples TRBV28 to TRBJ2-7, with 7 bases identical to TRBD1. Germline V gene lookup returns CDR1 MDHEN and CDR2 SYDVKM. The CDR3 is 16 residues long. Trimming took 6 bases from V and 3 from J; bases not matched to a gene: 14. DNA for the CDR3: TGTGCCAGCAGCCATCACCCCGGGGACAGAGACTACGAGCAGTACTTC. It specifies CASSHHPGDRDYEQYF.

The chain joins TRBV28 to TRBJ2-5; D is perhaps TRBD2 (6 bases). The V gene's germline CDR1 is MDHEN and CDR2 SYDVKM. The ends were cut back, 3 bases at V and 1 base at J, with 9 bases in the middle. This CDR3 is built from 14 residues. As DNA, the CDR3 is TGTGCCAGCAGTTTCCCGCGGGGCCAAGAGACCCAGTACTTC. Translated, it gives CASSFPRGQETQYF.

CDR3 nucleotide sequence: TGTGCCAGCTCACTAACAGGGATGCCTGAAGCTTTCTTT. It is translated as CASSLTGMPEAFF. The chain couples TRBV18 to TRBJ1-1; possible D gene TRBD1, 6 bases. Germline V gene sequence: CDR1 KGHSH, CDR2 LQKENI. There are 13 residues in the CDR3. The ends were cut back, 4 bases at V and 6 bases at J, with 12 bases in the middle. The full variable domain, with the rest looked up from reference TRBV18 and TRBJ1-1, is NAGVMQNPRHLVRRRGQEARLRCSPMKGHSHVYWYRQLPEEGLKFMVYLQKENIIDESGMPKERFSAEFPKEGPSILRIQQVVRGDSAAYFCASSLTGMPEAFFGQGTRLTVV.

The chain uses TRBV2 and TRBJ2-2, with 8 nucleotides matching TRBD2. The germline gives CDR1 SNHLY, CDR2 FYNNEI. This CDR3 spans 17 amino acids. V trimming: 5 bases; J trimming: 1 base; junction bases outside the gene matches: 9. The CDR3 sequence: CASSPRSGGLNTGELFF. The CDR3 DNA sequence: TGTGCCAGCAGTCCCCGTTCGGGGGGGCTGAACACCGGGGAGCTGTTTTTT.

About this clone itself: This CDR3 is also generated by other DNA sequences in the sample. The chain is built from TRBV19 and TRBJ2-1, with 9 bases that match TRBD1. This CDR3 comprises 14 residues. After removal of 9 bases from V and 4 bases from J, the junction contained 7 bases not matched to a gene. Germline CDR1 LNHDA, CDR2 SQIVND (reference sequence). The CDR3 DNA follows: TGTGCCAGCTCTACAGGGGGCGATTACAATGAGCAGTTCTTC. Translating it yields CASSTGGDYNEQFF.

The genes are TRBV7-2 and TRBJ2-7; D may be TRBD2 (5 bases). The CDR3 spans 14 residues. Trimming removed 1 base at V and 3 bases at J, with 10 bases between. Germline V gene data show CDR1 as SGHTA and CDR2 as FQGNSA. The CDR3 region is CASSLVRAGYEQYF. For the CDR3, the DNA is TGTGCCAGCAGCTTAGTGAGGGCGGGCTACGAGCAGTACTTC.

This chain connects TRBV5-8 to TRBJ1-6; no reliable D call. The CDR3 is 16 residues long. Germline lookup yields CDR1 SGHTS and CDR2 YDEGEE. Between the trimmed V and J ends, which lost 6 bases and 3 bases, there was a span of 16 bases. CDR3 protein: CASTLREPIYNSPLHF. CDR3 sequence (DNA): TGTGCCAGCACCCTCCGGGAACCTATCTATAATTCACCCCTCCACTTT.

This clone was seen more than once but under ten times. The chain links TRBV10-1 to TRBJ2-4; D is ambiguous. CDR1 and CDR2 from the germline V gene are WNHNN and SYGVQD (reference sequence). Trimming removed 7 bases from V and 9 bases from J, with 22 bases in between. This CDR3 is built from 15 residues. The CDR3: CASTWTQLQARIQYF. CDR3 coding DNA: TGCGCCAGCACCTGGACCCAACTCCAGGCGCGCATTCAGTACTTC.

The chain uses TRBV7-2 and TRBJ2-5; D remains unclear. V was clipped by 5 bases and J by 0 bases, with 13 bases between them. The CDR3 runs to 15 residues. The germline V gene has CDR1 SGHTA and CDR2 FQGNSA. In DNA form, the CDR3 reads TGTGCCAGCAGCACACAGTTCCCGTACCAAGAGACCCAGTACTTC. It translates to CASSTQFPYQETQYF. The complete variable domain, with remaining parts taken from reference TRBV7-2 and TRBJ2-5, reads GAGVSQSPSNKVTEKGKDVELRCDPISGHTALYWYRQSLGQGLEFLIYFQGNSAPDKSGLPSDRFSAERTGGSVSTLTIQRTQQEDSAVYLCASSTQFPYQETQYFGPGTRLLVL.

The chain carries TRBV20-1 and TRBJ1-1; D perhaps matches TRBD1 (5 bases). V was trimmed by 3 bases and J by 8 bases, leaving 7 bases between them. The CDR3 loop spans 10 amino acids. Germline V lookup: CDR1 DFQATT, CDR2 SNEGSKA (reference sequence). The CDR3 DNA follows: TGCAGTGCTAGGGGGGGGGAAGCTTTCTTT. This sequence encodes CSARGGEAFF.

The chain combines TRBV7-2 with TRBJ2-3; 8 bases line up with TRBD2. Germline trimming cut 5 bases from V and 6 bases from J; bases unmatched to any gene: 13. The germline V gene has CDR1 SGHTA and CDR2 FQGNSA. The CDR3 length is 16 residues. The CDR3 loop reads CASSRTSGGLKDTQYF. CDR3 DNA sequence: TGTGCCAGCAGCCGAACTAGCGGAGGCTTAAAGGATACGCAGTATTTT.

The V call is TRBV4-3, the J call TRBJ2-5; D is possibly TRBD1 (7 bases). Germline CDR1 and CDR2: LGHNA and YSLEER. The CDR3 is 19 residues long. V shed 0 bases and J shed 3 bases, with 23 bases lying between them. The CDR3 region is CASSQDFATGPGVEETQYF. The DNA for the CDR3 is TGCGCCAGCAGCCAAGATTTTGCGACAGGGCCGGGGGTAGAAGAGACCCAGTACTTC.

The J gene is TRBJ2-7, the V gene TRBV4-3, with 7 bases that match TRBD2. This CDR3 has 14 amino acids. V shed 4 bases, J shed 4 bases, and the junction held 7 bases outside the gene matches. In germline, CDR1 is LGHNA, CDR2 YSLEER. The CDR3 loop reads CASSPSGSGYEQYF. The CDR3 nucleotides are TGCGCCAGCAGCCCGTCGGGTAGCGGGTACGAGCAGTACTTC.

The genes are TRBV7-9 and TRBJ1-2, with TRBD1 identical over 7 bases. CDR1 and CDR2 (germline): SEHNR, FQNEAQ (reference sequence). This CDR3 spans 15 amino acids. The V and J ends lost 6 bases and 1 base, in that order; junction bases with no gene match: 8. The CDR3 DNA reads as TGTGCCAGCAGGGGGACAGCAAACATTAACTATGGCTACACCTTC. Translated: CASRGTANINYGYTF.

The chain combines TRBV5-4 with TRBJ2-1; no firm D call. V lost 2 bases to trimming and J lost 6 bases, with 6 bases between them. Germline lookup yields CDR1 SGHNT and CDR2 YYREEE (reference sequence). CDR3 length: 12 residues. CDR3 in DNA: TGTGCCAGCAGCTTCCTAGTCAATGAGCAGTTCTTC. This encodes CASSFLVNEQFF.

This chain connects TRBV10-3 to TRBJ1-1; TRBD1 might be the D (5 bases). Germline CDR1 reads ENHRY; CDR2 reads SYGVKD. V was cut by 7 bases and J by 5 bases, with 11 bases left in between. The CDR3 totals 12 residues. In DNA, the CDR3 is TGTGCCATCACCCAGGGAGGGACTGAAGCTTTCTTT. Amino acids: CAITQGGTEAFF.

The rearrangement uses TRBV6-5 and TRBJ2-7, with D unclear. The CDR3 runs 12 residues. The V end lost 0 bases, the J end lost 6 bases, and 6 bases lay between the germline ends. Germline V lookup: CDR1 MNHEY, CDR2 SVGAGI. The CDR3 loop is CASSYSRGEQYF. CDR3 nucleotides: TGTGCCAGCAGTTACTCACGCGGCGAGCAGTACTTC.

The rearrangement links TRBV19 to TRBJ2-1; unclear D gene. The length of the CDR3 is 12 residues. The germline gives CDR1 LNHDA, CDR2 SQIVND (reference sequence). Trimming cost V 6 bases and J 6 bases, with 9 bases left between them. CDR3 DNA: TGTGCCAGTAGCCAAAAGGGCAATGAGCAGTTCTTC. Translation gives CASSQKGNEQFF.

This chain joins TRBV28 and TRBJ2-5; D call uncertain. Trimming pared 10 bases from V and 5 bases from J, leaving 14 bases between. The CDR3 covers 12 residues. Germline V gives CDR1 MDHEN, CDR2 SYDVKM. The CDR3 reads CATSTLGETQYF. The CDR3 DNA is TGTGCCACCAGCACCCTTGGGGAGACCCAGTACTTC.

As regards this clone: Additional DNA sequences in this sample encode the identical CDR3. The CDR3 coding sequence is TGTGCCAGCAGCCCCTCCGGGGGTTCCTACGAGCAGTACTTC. Protein product: CASSPSGGSYEQYF. V is TRBV9 and J is TRBJ2-7; possible D gene TRBD2, 6 bases. The germline V gene has CDR1 SGDLS and CDR2 YYNGEE. The CDR3 consists of 14 residues. V was cut by 4 bases and J by 1 base, with 12 bases left in between.

This chain joins TRBV5-6 and TRBJ1-5, with D tentatively TRBD1 (5 bases). The CDR3 is 15 residues long. CDR1 and CDR2 from the germline V gene are SGHDT and YYEEEE. The V end was cut by 0 bases, the J end by 4 bases, with 11 bases between. CDR3 loop: CASSLGMGVNQPQHF. Here the CDR3 DNA reads TGTGCCAGCAGCTTGGGGATGGGGGTGAATCAGCCCCAGCATTTT.

This clone was recorded only once. The chain carries TRBV6-6 and TRBJ2-1; 7 bases are shared with TRBD1. Trimming cost V 11 bases and J 2 bases; bases outside gene matches: 3. This CDR3 spans 12 amino acids. CDR1 and CDR2 from the germline V gene are MNHNY and SVGAGI (reference sequence). The CDR3 here is CASGTAYNEQFF. CDR3 nucleotides: TGTGCCTCCGGGACAGCCTACAATGAGCAGTTCTTC.

The V call is TRBV10-3, the J call TRBJ1-5; no clear D gene. The CDR3 consists of 11 residues. Trimming removed 11 bases from V and 5 bases from J, with 10 bases in between. CDR1 and CDR2 from the germline V gene are ENHRY and SYGVKD. The CDR3 region is CAPGVDQPQHF. In DNA, the CDR3 is TGTGCCCCCGGGGTCGATCAGCCCCAGCATTTT.

The table lists this clone with a count of one. The gene calls are TRBV28 and TRBJ2-7; tentatively, D is TRBD1 or TRBD2 (5 bases each). V lost 3 bases and J 2 bases, leaving 14 bases between the germline ends. The germline gives CDR1 MDHEN, CDR2 SYDVKM. The CDR3 runs to 15 residues. The CDR3 DNA follows: TGTGCCAGCAGTTTCCCCCGAGGGGCGACCTACGAGCAGTACTTC. Protein product: CASSFPRGATYEQYF.

The chain links TRBV14 to TRBJ2-7; D might be TRBD2 (6 bases). Trimming stripped 0 bases from V and 0 bases from J, with 9 bases between. Germline V gives CDR1 SGHDN, CDR2 FVKESK. The CDR3 consists of 15 residues. CDR3 coding DNA: TGTGCCAGCAGCCAAGATCGGGGGTTCTCCTACGAGCAGTACTTC. Translating it yields CASSQDRGFSYEQYF. The whole variable domain, remainder taken from reference TRBV14 and TRBJ2-7, is EAGVTQFPSHSVIEKGQTVTLRCDPISGHDNLYWYRRVMGKEIKFLLHFVKESKQDESGMPNNRFLAERTGGTYSTLKVQPAELEDSGVYFCASSQDRGFSYEQYFGPGTRLTVT.